The clone carrying this T cell receptor (beta chain) was seen a few times. Its antigen is unidentified. From germline, CDR1 is SGHRS and CDR2 YFSETQ. The CDR3 is 15 amino acids. V lost 4 bases and J lost 6, with 17 bases in between. This sample's TCRbeta library carried unique molecular identifier barcodes. TCRdb fed the PCR reads into MiXCR, producing one record per CDR3 protein. The sample has about 980,000 distinct CDR3 sequences; about 31% are singletons. This sample was taken from a study of T-cell reconstitution after alpha-beta-depleted transplantation in children. Findings and caveats of the study: Newly produced T cells mostly provided counts and TCRbeta diversity after one year, as hyperexpanded clones declined. Several hundred expanded graft clones reportedly gave rise to the alpha-beta T cells present about two months after transplant. At day 60, the high TCRbeta diversity found in some patients originated from recipient T cells and thymic progenitors that had survived.

This material consisted of PBMCs, mostly from graft donor cells, taken 360 days after TCRalphabeta/CD19-depleted stem cell transplant. V usage is TRBV5-1 and J usage is TRBJ2-1; maybe TRBD1 (5 bases). The source of this sequence is a boy under two years old who had a stem cell transplant for SCID, so the T cells may come from the graft donor. The CDR3 is CASSQQVPAANEQFF. CDR3 coding DNA: TGCGCCAGCAGCCAACAGGTCCCGGCCGCCAATGAGCAGTTCTTC. Full variable domain (outside the CDR3, taken from reference TRBV5-1 and TRBJ2-1): KAGVTQTPRYLIKTRGQQVTLSCSPISGHRSVSWYQQTPGQGLQFLFEYFSETQRNKGNFPGRFSGRQFSNSRSEMNVSTLELGDSALYLCASSQQVPAANEQFFGPGTRLTVL.